The T cell receptor (beta chain) under discussion was sequenced for a study of graft-versus-host responses after intestinal transplantation. Study in general: Recipients had multivisceral, liver-intestinal, or isolated intestinal transplants.

Concerning this clone itself: Its target is unknown.

Processing was applied to graft tissue in order to liberate intraepithelial and lamina propria lymphocytes. Clones were sequenced by immunoSEQ multiplex PCR, and TCRdb holds only the in-frame ones, with some missing. The table records about 29,000 clones, around 80% of them present only once. Trimming left V 10 bases short and J 4 bases short, with 17 bases between. This CDR3 has 13 residues. CDR1 and CDR2 from the germline V gene are MNHNS and SASEGT. Study results and caveats: Recipient marrow harbored GvH clones, some of which surfaced first in ileum or blood.

V is TRBV6-1 and J is TRBJ2-7, with D possibly matching TRBD2 (6 bases). The source is a human patient who received an intestinal transplant, so some T cells may come from the graft donor. Here the sequenced sample was ileum tissue, taken 98 days after intestinal transplantation. The CDR3 here is CATTITGGYEQYF. The CDR3 nucleotides read TGTGCCACCACAATAACCGGGGGATACGAGCAGTACTTC.